The sequence of this T cell receptor beta chain was determined in a study of blood T cell repertoires in COVID-19. CDR1 and CDR2 (germline): SNHLY, FYNNEI. CDR3 length equals 16 residues. Trimming cost V 6 bases and J 2 bases; bases outside gene matches: 7. The Seattle patients joined while their infection was active and were tracked longitudinally afterward. Original data processing: For nucleated cells, counts were estimated from reference gene primer amplification. TCRdb's copy holds only in-frame clones and misses some; the assay was immunoSEQ multiplex PCR. V, J and clone size reflect that table, while D and trimming were determined from the DNA. The sample shows fewer than 200,000 clones, around 82% of them seen only once.

Source material: peripheral blood. The V call is TRBV2, the J call TRBJ1-5; TRBD1 agrees at 10 bases. This receptor was obtained from a woman aged 40-49 years with COVID-19, enrolled during active disease. Written as DNA, the CDR3 is TGTGCCAGCAGCGTAATGGACAGGGGGGGCAATCAGCCCCAGCATTTT. Its protein is CASSVMDRGGNQPQHF.